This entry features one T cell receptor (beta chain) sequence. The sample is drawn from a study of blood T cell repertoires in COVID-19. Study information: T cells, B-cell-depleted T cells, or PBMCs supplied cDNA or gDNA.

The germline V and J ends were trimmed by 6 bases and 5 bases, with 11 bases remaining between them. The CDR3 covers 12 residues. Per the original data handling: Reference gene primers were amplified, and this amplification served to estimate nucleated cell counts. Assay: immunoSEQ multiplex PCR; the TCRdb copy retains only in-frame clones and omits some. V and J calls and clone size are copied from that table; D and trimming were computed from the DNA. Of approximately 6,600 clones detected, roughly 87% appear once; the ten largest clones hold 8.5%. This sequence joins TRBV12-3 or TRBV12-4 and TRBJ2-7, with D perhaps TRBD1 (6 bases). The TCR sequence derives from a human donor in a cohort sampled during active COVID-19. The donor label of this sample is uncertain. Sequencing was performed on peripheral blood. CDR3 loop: CASSPGQNEQYF. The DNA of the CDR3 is TGTGCCAGCAGCCCGGGACAAAACGAGCAGTACTTC.